This T cell receptor (beta chain) was sequenced in a study of blood T cell repertoires in COVID-19. Study background: Samples of COVID-19 (acute and convalescent) were obtained from the United States, Italy and Spain. Sample material is recorded as cDNA or gDNA derived from T cells, B-cell-depleted T cells, or PBMCs.

The CDR3 consists of 14 residues. Trimming cost V 0 bases and J 4 bases, with 7 bases left between them. CDR1 and CDR2 (germline): SGHKS, YYEKEE (reference sequence). Authors' analysis steps: Estimated nucleated cell counts came from reference gene primer amplification. Using immunoSEQ multiplex PCR, the repertoire was profiled, and TCRdb retains in-frame clones only, with some absent. That table is the source of V, J and clone size, and D and trimming were worked out from the DNA. The sample gives hundreds of thousands of clones, less than 90% of which show up once; just over 0.7% is in the top ten.

What was sequenced was peripheral blood. The genes are TRBV5-5 and TRBJ2-2; D is ambiguous. The receptor's source is a man aged 40-55 years with acute or convalescent COVID-19. As DNA, the CDR3 is TGTGCCAGCAGCTTGGCCATCGGCACCGGGGAGCTGTTTTTT. Its protein product is CASSLAIGTGELFF. Based on the CDR3 plus reference TRBV5-5 and TRBJ2-2, the full variable domain is DAGVTQSPTHLIKTRGQQVTLRCSPISGHKSVSWYQQVLGQGPQFIFQYYEKEERGRGNFPDRFSARQFPNYSSELNVNALLLGDSALYLCASSLAIGTGELFFGEGSRLTVL.